Following are 23 T cell receptor beta chains from one sample sequenced in a study of shared clonotypes between healthy human individuals. Produced via immunoSEQ multiplex PCR; TCRdb's table is partial and in-frame only. The sample holds roughly 2.5 million clones, roughly nine tenths seen once. Sequencing was performed on naive CD4+ T cells sorted from blood. Described subset: CD45RA+ positively selected. The source of these receptors is a man between 18 and 35 years old in good health.

The V call is TRBV7-9, the J call TRBJ2-2; no reliable D call. V was clipped by 4 bases and J by 5 bases, with 11 bases between them. Germline CDR1 is SEHNR and CDR2 is FQNEAQ (reference sequence). CDR3 size: 14 residues. CDR3 amino acids: CASSSSRMTGELFF. CDR3 DNA sequence: TGTGCCAGCAGCTCGTCTAGGATGACCGGGGAGCTGTTTTTT.

The rearrangement links TRBV7-2 to TRBJ1-2, with a weak D call TRBD1 (6 bases). Germline V gene data show CDR1 as SGHTA and CDR2 as FQGNSA. V dropped 5 bases and J dropped 4 bases, with 20 bases sitting between them. The CDR3 sequence is 16 residues long. The CDR3 DNA is TGTGCCAGCAGCCCTGAACAGGGTCCCAGGGGCTATGGCTACACCTTC. It specifies CASSPEQGPRGYGYTF.

The CDR3 here is CAGGRGPVYEQYF. In DNA form, the CDR3 reads TGTGCCGGAGGGAGGGGCCCTGTGTACGAGCAGTACTTC. The chain has TRBV2 and TRBJ2-7, with 7 bases aligning to TRBD2. The CDR3 is made up of 13 amino acids. Looked up from germline, CDR1 is SNHLY and CDR2 is FYNNEI. With V trimmed by 11 bases and J by 4 bases, 11 bases remained unmatched.

The chain couples TRBV7-8 to TRBJ2-7; 13 bases align to TRBD2. The CDR3 sequence is 16 residues long. J gave up 2 bases and V 4 bases, and 5 bases lay outside the gene matches. Germline CDR1 reads SGHVS; CDR2 reads FQNEAQ. This CDR3 reads CASSSGLAGVAYEQYF. The CDR3 coding sequence is TGTGCCAGCAGCTCAGGACTAGCGGGAGTCGCCTACGAGCAGTACTTC. The whole variable domain, filled in from reference TRBV7-8 and TRBJ2-7, reads GAGVSQSPRYKVAKRGQDVALRCDPISGHVSLFWYQQALGQGPEFLTYFQNEAQLDKSGLPSDRFFAERPEGSVSTLKIQRTQQEDSAVYLCASSSGLAGVAYEQYFGPGTRLTVT.

This chain uses TRBV6-5 with TRBJ2-7, with 10 bases aligning to TRBD1. CDR3 size: 15 residues. Per germline, CDR1 MNHEY and CDR2 SVGAGI. The ends lost 4 bases at V and 3 bases at J; junction bases unmatched: 6. CDR3: CASSSWTGGFYEQYF. In nucleotides, the CDR3 is TGTGCCAGCAGTTCCTGGACAGGGGGGTTCTACGAGCAGTACTTC.

The chain combines TRBV5-1 with TRBJ1-3, with a weak D call TRBD1 (5 bases). CDR3 length: 15 residues. Germline values: CDR1 SGHRS, CDR2 YFSETQ. V was cut by 4 bases and J by 0 bases, with 11 bases left in between. As DNA, the CDR3 is TGCGCCAGCAGCCCTGCGGGGGGCTCTGGAAACACCATATATTTT. It codes for CASSPAGGSGNTIYF.

The rearrangement links TRBV7-9 to TRBJ1-3, with unresolved D. Trimming left V 3 bases short and J 0 bases short, with 12 bases between. The germline V gene encodes CDR1 SEHNR and CDR2 FQNEAQ (reference sequence). The CDR3 has 16 amino acids. The DNA of the CDR3 is TGTGCCAGCAGCTTTCGGGCCCGTCCCTCTGGAAACACCATATATTTT. As protein: CASSFRARPSGNTIYF.

The rearrangement uses TRBV2 and TRBJ1-5; D possibly corresponds to TRBD1 (6 bases). Germline V CDR1 and CDR2: SNHLY, FYNNEI. V lost 1 base to trimming and J lost 6 bases, with 10 bases between them. The CDR3 length is 14 residues. CDR3 sequence (DNA): TGTGCCAGCAGTGAAGGGGGGGCGCTTCAGCCCCAGCATTTT. Residues: CASSEGGALQPQHF.

This chain uses TRBV6-4 with TRBJ2-1; a weak D match, TRBD2 (6 bases). The CDR3 runs to 15 residues. The germline gives CDR1 MRHNA, CDR2 SNTAGT. V shed 7 bases and J shed 3 bases, with 16 bases lying between them. CDR3 in amino acids: CASNLWNGGYNEQFF. The CDR3 DNA reads TGTGCCAGCAATCTCTGGAACGGGGGCTACAATGAGCAGTTCTTC.

The rearrangement links TRBV28 to TRBJ1-6; D might be TRBD1 (5 bases). Trimming cost V 6 bases and J 8 bases, with 14 bases left between them. The CDR3 contains 14 residues. Germline V gene sequence: CDR1 MDHEN, CDR2 SYDVKM. The CDR3 region is CASSRIGADSPLHF. The CDR3 DNA reads as TGTGCCAGCAGCCGAATAGGGGCGGATTCACCCCTCCACTTT. Full variable domain (remainder filled in from reference TRBV28 and TRBJ1-6): DVKVTQSSRYLVKRTGEKVFLECVQDMDHENMFWYRQDPGLGLRLIYFSYDVKMKEKGDIPEGYSVSREKKERFSLILESASTNQTSMYLCASSRIGADSPLHFGNGTRLTVT.

The rearrangement links TRBV30 to TRBJ2-2; no clear D. This CDR3 contains 15 residues. Trimming removed 1 base from V and 3 bases from J, with 12 bases in between. Per the germline V gene, CDR1 is GTSNPN and CDR2 is SVGIG (reference sequence). CDR3 amino acids: CAWSETRRYTGELFF. The CDR3 DNA sequence: TGTGCCTGGAGTGAGACCAGGCGATACACCGGGGAGCTGTTTTTT.

The rearrangement uses TRBV6-5 and TRBJ2-7; 7 bases map to TRBD1. Germline-derived CDR1 and CDR2 are MNHEY and SVGAGI. With 11 bases clipped from V and 7 bases from J, the junction kept 14 bases outside the gene matches. The CDR3 runs 13 residues. The CDR3, as DNA: TGTGCCGCCTCGACAGGGTTAAAGGGGGAGCAGTACTTC. Its protein product is CAASTGLKGEQYF.

With regard to this clone: Other DNA sequences in this sample translate to the same CDR3. CDR3 amino acids: CASSSGQGNEQFF. The CDR3 coding sequence is TGTGCCAGCAGTTCGGGACAGGGCAATGAGCAGTTCTTC. The J gene is TRBJ2-1, the V gene TRBV28; the match to TRBD1 covers 9 bases. The CDR3 totals 13 residues. CDR1 is MDHEN, CDR2 SYDVKM, per germline. V shed 4 bases, J shed 6 bases, and the junction held 1 base outside the gene matches.

In the case of this clone: A junction boundary mismatches the germline segment, possibly from a read error. This sequence joins TRBV6-1 and TRBJ2-7; TRBD2 matches at 7 bases. The CDR3 has 15 amino acids. From germline, CDR1 is MNHNS and CDR2 SASEGT. The CDR3 protein is CASREAGGGAYEQYF. In DNA form, the CDR3 reads TGTGCCAGCAGAGAAGCTGGGGGGGGAGCCTACGAGCAGTACTTC.

The rearrangement joins TRBV4-1 to TRBJ2-4; D gene ambiguous. Looked up from germline, CDR1 is MGHRA and CDR2 is YSYEKL. Trimming pared 0 bases from V and 7 bases from J, leaving 4 bases between. This CDR3 is 12 amino acids long. Here the CDR3 reads CASSQEGNIQYF. The DNA for the CDR3 is TGCGCCAGCAGCCAAGAGGGGAACATTCAGTACTTC.

This sequence joins TRBV6-6 and TRBJ2-7, with D unclear. The V end lost 0 bases, the J end lost 4 bases, and 7 bases lay between the germline ends. The CDR3 has 13 residues. From germline, CDR1 is MNHNY and CDR2 SVGAGI (reference sequence). The CDR3 DNA reads TGTGCCAGCAGTTACTCTCCTAGGTACGAGCAGTACTTC. Amino acids: CASSYSPRYEQYF.

The rearrangement joins TRBV19 to TRBJ1-2, with a tentative D call TRBD1 (5 bases). V lost 3 bases to trimming and J lost 6 bases, with 11 bases between them. The CDR3 covers 13 residues. CDR1 LNHDA and CDR2 SQIVND come from the germline V gene (reference sequence). The CDR3 bases are TGTGCCAGTAGTATCTCAGGGTATGATGGCTACACCTTC. It translates to CASSISGYDGYTF.

V and J are TRBV11-2 and TRBJ2-1; 12 nucleotides line up with TRBD2. The V segment lost 5 bases and the J segment 7 bases; nucleotides outside the gene matches: 12. The CDR3 is made up of 17 amino acids. The germline V gene has CDR1 SGHAT and CDR2 FQNNGV. CDR3 residues: CASSPTTLAGGPNEQFF. The CDR3 nucleotides read TGTGCCAGCAGCCCGACAACCCTAGCGGGGGGGCCTAATGAGCAGTTCTTC.

The chain has TRBV2 and TRBJ2-2; D is unclear. Germline loops: CDR1 SNHLY, CDR2 FYNNEI. This CDR3 spans 13 amino acids. Trimming pared 7 bases from V and 2 bases from J, leaving 8 bases between. This CDR3 reads CASNTENTGELFF. As DNA, the CDR3 is TGTGCCAGCAATACGGAAAACACCGGGGAGCTGTTTTTT.

Worth noting for this clone: Other DNA variants within this sample encode the same CDR3. Here the CDR3 DNA reads TGCGCCAGCAGCTTGGGACAGGGTGGCTACAATGAGCAGTTCTTC. Translated, it gives CASSLGQGGYNEQFF. The chain joins TRBV5-1 to TRBJ2-1; 7 bases align to TRBD1. This CDR3 is built from 15 residues. The V gene end was trimmed by 0 bases and the J gene end by 3 bases; junction bases not matched to a gene: 3. Germline CDR1 SGHRS, CDR2 YFSETQ. Filled out from reference TRBV5-1 and TRBJ2-1, the complete variable domain reads KAGVTQTPRYLIKTRGQQVTLSCSPISGHRSVSWYQQTPGQGLQFLFEYFSETQRNKGNFPGRFSGRQFSNSRSEMNVSTLELGDSALYLCASSLGQGGYNEQFFGPGTRLTVL.

In regard to this clone: Other DNA sequences in this sample translate to the same CDR3. CDR3 nucleotides: TGTGCCTGGAGTGCGGGGGGGCCCACAGATACGCAGTATTTT. It yields the protein CAWSAGGPTDTQYF. The chain recombines TRBV30 with TRBJ2-3; 8 bases match TRBD2. Germline V gene data show CDR1 as GTSNPN and CDR2 as SVGIG (reference sequence). CDR3 length: 14 residues. The junction had 2 bases not matched to a gene; V was cut back by 1 base and J by 2 bases. The complete variable domain, with remaining parts taken from reference TRBV30 and TRBJ2-3, reads SQTIHQWPATLVQPVGSPLSLECTVEGTSNPNLYWYRQAAGRGLQLLFYSVGIGQISSEVPQNLSASRPQDRQFILSSKKLLLSDSGFYLCAWSAGGPTDTQYFGPGTRLTVL.

The V gene is TRBV4-2, the J gene TRBJ1-2, with 7 bases that match TRBD1. This CDR3 contains 15 residues. With V trimmed by 0 bases and J by 6 bases, 7 bases remained unmatched. Germline V gene data show CDR1 as LGHNA and CDR2 as YNFKEQ. CDR3 amino acids: CASSQDLQQGNGYTF. In DNA, the CDR3 is TGTGCCAGCAGCCAAGATTTACAACAGGGGAATGGCTACACCTTC.

V usage is TRBV7-6 and J usage is TRBJ2-5; D might be TRBD1 (6 bases). Germline V gene data show CDR1 as SGHVS and CDR2 as FNYEAQ. V dropped 4 bases and J dropped 5 bases, with 17 bases sitting between them. The length of the CDR3 is 15 residues. The DNA of the CDR3 is TGTGCCAGCAGCTCCGCAGGGGCTGAAAGGGAGACCCAGTACTTC. Protein product: CASSSAGAERETQYF. Together with reference TRBV7-6 and TRBJ2-5, the CDR3 gives the full variable domain: GAGVSQSPRYKVTKRGQDVALRCDPISGHVSLYWYRQALGQGPEFLTYFNYEAQQDKSGLPNDRFSAERPEGSISTLTIQRTEQRDSAMYRCASSSAGAERETQYFGPGTRLLVL.